This is a list of T cell receptor beta chains from one sample in a study of blood T cells in healthy people across ages. TCRdb re-derived calls from the 5' RACE reads in MiXCR, one entry per CDR3 protein. The data show some 1.1 million distinct CDR3 sequences, less than 45% seen once. Sample: blood. These receptors were obtained from a man between 18 and 29 years old in good health. Each CDR3 is given with its conserved first and last residue. D genes are given only for firm matches. The size entry is marked missing in some rows and otherwise reads once, few, many or a size class.

J gene | V gene | CDR3 length | clone size | D gene | CDR3 protein | CDR3 DNA
TRBJ1-2 | TRBV20-1 | 14 | many | TRBD1 | CSARGTGALYGYTF | TGCAGTGCTAGAGGGACAGGGGCCCTCTATGGCTACACCTTC
TRBJ2-3 | TRBV20-1 | 17 | few | TRBD2 | CSAATSGGGFFADTQYF | TGCAGTGCAGCGACTAGCGGGGGGGGGTTTTTCGCAGATACGCAGTATTTT
TRBJ1-5 | TRBV6-1 | 17 | NA | NA | CASSEPRGVYSNQPQHF | TGTGCCAGCAGTGAACCGCGGGGTGTCTATAGCAATCAGCCCCAGCATTTT
TRBJ2-1 | TRBV12-3/TRBV12-4 | 14 | NA | TRBD1 | CASSVGRGRNEQFF | TGTGCCAGCAGTGTAGGCAGGGGGCGGAATGAGCAGTTCTTC
TRBJ1-1 | TRBV5-1 | 16 | once | TRBD1 | CASSWGQGVLNTGAFF | TGCGCCAGCAGCTGGGGACAGGGGGTATTGAACACTGGAGCTTTCTTT
TRBJ1-2 | TRBV27 | 14 | NA | TRBD1 | CASSSQGARNGYTF | TGTGCCAGCAGTTCCCAGGGGGCTCGGAATGGCTACACCTTC
TRBJ1-1 | TRBV2 | 15 | NA | TRBD1 | CASSPPDRVDTEAFF | TGTGCCAGCAGTCCACCCGACAGGGTAGACACTGAAGCTTTCTTT
TRBJ2-7 | TRBV20-1 | 14 | NA | TRBD1 | CSARSGTDAYEQYF | TGCAGTGCTAGGTCCGGGACAGACGCCTACGAGCAGTACTTC
TRBJ2-5 | TRBV29-1 | 13 | many | NA | CSVEESSRGTQYF | TGCAGCGTTGAAGAGTCGTCCCGCGGGACCCAGTACTTC
TRBJ1-6 | TRBV15 | 19 | few | NA | CATSRDSGRRTSYNSPLHF | TGTGCCACCAGCAGAGATAGCGGACGGCGAACCTCCTATAATTCACCCCTCCACTTT
TRBJ1-2 | TRBV6-2/TRBV6-3 | 15 | many | NA | CASTRRGTALYGYTF | TGTGCCAGCACCCGGCGGGGAACCGCCCTTTATGGCTACACCTTC
TRBJ2-1 | TRBV27 | 14 | many | NA | CASSQTRFDYEQFF | TGTGCCAGCAGCCAGACTAGGTTCGACTATGAGCAGTTCTTC
TRBJ2-2 | TRBV20-1 | 14 | NA | NA | CSAKRGADSGELFF | TGCAGTGCTAAGAGGGGGGCCGATAGCGGGGAGCTGTTTTTT
TRBJ2-1 | TRBV6-5 | 13 | few | NA | CASTQGSYNEQFF | TGTGCCAGCACGCAGGGCTCCTACAATGAGCAGTTCTTC
TRBJ2-1 | TRBV5-1 | 16 | NA | TRBD1 | CASSSSPGQGYNEQFF | TGCGCCAGCAGCTCATCACCGGGACAGGGGTACAATGAGCAGTTCTTC
TRBJ2-5 | TRBV5-1 | 15 | many | NA | CASSLVSGGEETQYF | TGCGCCAGCAGCTTGGTTTCGGGGGGCGAAGAGACCCAGTACTTC
TRBJ2-1 | TRBV19 | 14 | NA | NA | CASNSGRNYNEQFF | TGTGCCAGTAATTCGGGACGGAACTACAATGAGCAGTTCTTC
TRBJ2-3 | TRBV9 | 15 | few | NA | CASSVGGEDTDTQYF | TGTGCCAGCAGCGTAGGAGGAGAAGACACAGATACGCAGTATTTT
TRBJ2-5 | TRBV10-3 | 13 | NA | NA | CAISESGRYKQYF | TGTGCCATCAGTGAGTCGGGACGCTACAAGCAGTACTTC
TRBJ2-5 | TRBV10-3 | 15 | few | NA | CAISGRRTTQETQYF | TGTGCCATCTCGGGGCGCCGGACAACACAAGAGACCCAGTACTTC
TRBJ2-3 | TRBV19 | 16 | NA | NA | CASSFPGGQRTDTRYF | TGTGCCAGTAGTTTCCCGGGGGGCCAACGCACAGATACGCGGTATTTT
TRBJ1-4 | TRBV20-1 | 14 | few | NA | CSATPAGGGEKLFF | TGCAGTGCTACCCCGGCTGGGGGAGGTGAAAAACTGTTTTTT
TRBJ2-5 | TRBV2 | 16 | many | TRBD2 | CASSDGLAVGLWTQYF | TGTGCCAGCAGTGACGGACTAGCGGTGGGTTTGTGGACCCAGTACTTC
TRBJ2-3 | TRBV7-2 | 15 | NA | NA | CASRGQMSPTDTQYF | TGTGCCAGCAGGGGCCAGATGTCCCCCACAGATACGCAGTATTTT
TRBJ1-1 | TRBV6-5 | 14 | few | NA | CASSYPPGFTEAFF | TGTGCCAGCAGTTATCCTCCGGGTTTCACTGAAGCTTTCTTT
TRBJ2-5 | TRBV11-2 | 16 | NA | NA | CASSLVGRRKQETQYF | TGTGCCAGCAGCTTAGTAGGCAGGAGAAAGCAAGAGACCCAGTACTTC
TRBJ2-1 | TRBV4-3 | 17 | NA | NA | CASSQDLGRASYNEQFF | TGCGCCAGCAGCCAAGATCTCGGGAGAGCCTCCTACAATGAGCAGTTCTTC